This T cell receptor beta chain was identified during a study of identical twins. Regarding the study as a whole: Twins' excess sharing was less marked for out-of-frame beta sequences. Memory repertoires lacked the insertion deficit that abundant cord blood beta clonotypes showed. Out-of-frame alpha sequences shared by twins were enriched for low generation probability. Analyses based on zero insertions could be partly confounded by invariant MAIT and iNKT cells.

From the 5' RACE reads, TCRdb called clonotypes with MiXCR, one entry per CDR3 protein. Found here are 250,000 or so distinct CDR3 sequences, about 8% of them singletons; the top ten hold 2.5% to 3.5%. In this sample, this clonotype turned up many times. Antigen: not known. This sample was also put to use in a study of yellow fever vaccine responses in identical twins.

This clonotype was sampled from a woman under 30 in good health. The source material was CD8+ T cells sorted from blood.

CDR3 loop: CASSQDEGLEQYF. The CDR3 DNA is TGCGCCAGCAGCCAAGATGAGGGGCTAGAGCAGTACTTC. The rearrangement links TRBV4-3 to TRBJ2-7, with D perhaps assigned TRBD1 or TRBD2 (5 bases each). The length of the CDR3 is 13 residues. V was pared by 0 bases and J by 7 bases, with 10 bases between. Germline assignment: CDR1 LGHNA and CDR2 YSLEER.